Reported below is one TCR beta chain. Antigen specificity is unknown. The data belong to a study of vaccination effects on CD4 cells after COVID-19. Study at large: Viral peptide pools were used in the ViraFEST assay to expand antigen-specific CD4+ T cells, and sequencing came afterward. For each well, about 1.8 million PBMC were cultured with about 10 IU/ml IL-2 and 8.5 to 10 ug/ml peptides.

TCRdb keeps only in-frame clones here, not all; method: immunoSEQ multiplex PCR. The repertoire holds approximately 58,000 clones, with 65% to 80% as singletons. V lost 6 bases, J lost 7 bases, and 12 bases lay in between. Per germline, CDR1 LNHDA and CDR2 SQIVND (reference sequence). The CDR3 runs to 12 residues. Subsequent to roughly 9 days of culture, CD4+ T cells were isolated. Replacing half the medium with IL-2 medium was done on days 3 and 7. The clonotype was recovered from a human donor who received a COVID-19 vaccine. This specimen was CD4+ T cells from PBMCs cultured without peptide, taken before COVID-19 vaccination. V gene TRBV19 combines with J gene TRBJ1-1; D call uncertain. In DNA form, the CDR3 reads TGTGCCAGTAGCCAAACAGTAGATGAAGCTTTCTTT. Translated: CASSQTVDEAFF.